This T cell receptor beta chain comes out of a study of blood T cell repertoires in COVID-19. Looking at the study overall: Italy, Spain and the United States were the sources of the convalescent and acute COVID-19 samples. PBMCs, B-cell-depleted T cells, or T cells were the source of the cDNA or gDNA that made up the material.

The repertoire was sequenced with immunoSEQ multiplex PCR; TCRdb's copy has only in-frame clones and lacks some. The sample lists around 300,000 clones, approximately 89% occurring once. While infection was still active, Seattle patients were enrolled and then followed longitudinally. The J segment lost 7 bases and the V segment lost 0 bases, leaving 8 bases of the junction unmatched. Germline V gene sequence: CDR1 GTSNPN, CDR2 SVGIG (reference sequence). This CDR3 is built from 15 residues. Sequencing was carried out using peripheral blood. This receptor was obtained from a woman in her twenties or thirties with COVID-19, enrolled during active disease. The V and J genes are TRBV30 and TRBJ1-5; 8 positions agree with TRBD1. For the CDR3, the DNA is TGTGCCTGGAGTGTAGACAGGGGACCGGGGCAGCCCCAGCATTTT. Encoded protein: CAWSVDRGPGQPQHF.